The rows below give T cell receptor beta chains drawn from one sample of a study of response to subunit inactivated influenza vaccine. TCRdb itself ran the RT-PCR reads through MiXCR, one entry per CDR3 protein. The table has around 760,000 distinct CDR3 sequences, 11% to 15% seen once. Sequences were derived from PBMCs from blood, sampled around 14 days before vaccination. The origin of the receptors is a man aged 45-65 years who received an inactivated influenza vaccine. The CDR3 runs from the conserved cysteine through the conserved F or W.

V gene,J gene,CDR3 protein
TRBV5-1,TRBJ2-3,CASSLVLTTDTQYF
TRBV18,TRBJ1-1,CASSPPQAGTNTEAFF
TRBV15,TRBJ1-5,CATSRDRKERGPQHF
TRBV23-1,TRBJ2-7,CASTINRDSYEQYF
TRBV4-3,TRBJ2-3,CASSLTTSGGTTQYF
TRBV6-2/TRBV6-3,TRBJ2-1,CASSYSRDRATDEQFF
TRBV12-3/TRBV12-4,TRBJ1-3,CASSQDSLSGNTIYF
TRBV11-1,TRBJ2-4,CASSFEQGATRAKNIQYF
TRBV20-1,TRBJ2-7,CSARLRGRGNYEQYF
TRBV10-3,TRBJ2-5,CAISDAKAKETQYF
TRBV20-1,TRBJ1-5,CSARVTGENQPQHF
TRBV4-3,TRBJ1-6,CASSQVGGDNSPLHF
TRBV11-1,TRBJ2-2,CASSSTRTFDRSTGELFF
TRBV20-1,TRBJ2-4,CSARVGTDLGNIQYF
TRBV12-3/TRBV12-4,TRBJ2-4,CASSTGNIQYF
TRBV20-1,TRBJ2-1,CCARDGQRVGYNEQFF
TRBV12-3/TRBV12-4,TRBJ1-1,CASSLALGTEAFF
TRBV27,TRBJ1-1,CASKQTGLNTEAFF
TRBV6-2/TRBV6-3,TRBJ1-1,CASSYSSVSTEAFF
TRBV4-2,TRBJ2-5,CASSPGHLNQETQYF
TRBV25-1,TRBJ2-5,CASSGPGPQETQYF
TRBV5-1,TRBJ2-1,CASSPSGISSYNEQFF
TRBV23-1,TRBJ2-2,CASSQSSGPLRKRTPGSCFF
TRBV20-1,TRBJ2-5,CSAIPEQETQYF
TRBV27,TRBJ2-7,CASTLRGGTNSYEQYF
TRBV7-9,TRBJ2-7,CASSSNVRVHEQYF
TRBV7-2,TRBJ2-2,CASSLGSRDGELFF
TRBV6-1,TRBJ2-7,CASSTNRGLSYEQYF
TRBV20-1,TRBJ1-2,CSARAQGGYTF
TRBV11-2,TRBJ2-3,CASSLEPGLLAGGSTDTQYF
TRBV3-1,TRBJ1-5,CASSQRGGNQPQHF
TRBV5-1,TRBJ1-2,CASSRDRGLGYTF
TRBV20-1,TRBJ1-5,CSARAKHSNQPQHF
TRBV10-2,TRBJ2-3,CASSNNRGTGETDTQYF
TRBV20-1,TRBJ2-3,CSAAIGGTDTQYF
TRBV20-1,TRBJ2-1,CSARGGQGYYNEQFF
TRBV3-1,TRBJ2-5,CASSQERETPINQETQYF
TRBV20-1,TRBJ2-7,CSARSGQGFEQYF
TRBV6-1,TRBJ2-7,CASKGLADEQYF
TRBV11-2,TRBJ1-1,CASSQGGLLAFF
TRBV24-1,TRBJ1-2,CATSEGQSDYGYTF
TRBV4-3,TRBJ2-7,CASSQLSGSGSYEQYF
TRBV20-1,TRBJ2-2,CSASDPQGSGELFF
TRBV20-1,TRBJ1-6,CSARVSGGDSPLHF
TRBV14,TRBJ1-1,CASSQDIPNTEAFF
TRBV5-1,TRBJ2-1,CASSLAVSRNEQFF
TRBV29-1,TRBJ1-5,CSVEDPGQPQHF
TRBV6-1,TRBJ1-6,CASRLLQEGRRSPLHF
TRBV28,TRBJ1-2,CASSLRTGWGLGYTF